The rows below give T cell receptor beta chains drawn from one sample of a study of metastatic and nonmetastatic thyroid tumors. With MiXCR, TCRdb reprocessed the PCR reads. The sample shows over 35,000 clones, about a sixth of them seen only once. The material sequenced was tumor tissue. Source of these receptors: a female donor with papillary thyroid cancer or a benign thyroid nodule (not recorded which). Some clones in this sample may be carry-over from other donors' samples. Both conserved end residues are part of each CDR3. The order of the fields is D gene, J gene, V gene, clone size, CDR3 protein, CDR3 DNA. A D gene is named only where the DNA matches it firmly. Size is stated for part of the rows, as once, few or many counts, or as a class when the clone is expanded.

TRBD1	TRBJ2-7	TRBV5-5	many	CASSWTGYEQYF	TGTGCCAGCAGCTGGACAGGGTACGAGCAGTACTTC
.	TRBJ2-5	TRBV19	many	CASSTGDIQETQYF	TGTGCCAGTAGTACGGGGGACATACAAGAGACCCAGTACTTC
.	TRBJ2-1	TRBV15	many	CATSTGRTYNEQFF	TGTGCCACCAGCACAGGACGGACCTACAATGAGCAGTTCTTC
TRBD1	TRBJ1-4	TRBV5-1	.	CASSLVSLGQGNEKLFF	TGCGCCAGCAGCTTGGTTTCATTGGGACAGGGTAATGAAAAACTGTTTTTT
TRBD2	TRBJ2-5	TRBV20-1	.	CSSRVRGRAVQEAQYF	TGCAGTTCTAGAGTTCGTGGGAGGGCCGTCCAAGAGGCCCAGTACTTC
TRBD2	TRBJ2-5	TRBV12-3/TRBV12-4	many	CASSWTRETQYF	TGTGCCAGCAGCTGGACTAGAGAGACCCAGTACTTC
.	TRBJ2-3	TRBV7-8	many	CASRLGTGAGGADTQYF	TGTGCCAGCAGGTTAGGGACCGGGGCCGGGGGCGCAGATACGCAGTATTTT
TRBD2	TRBJ2-7	TRBV3-1	many	CASSRNIAGGSYEQYF	TGTGCCAGCAGCCGAAATATAGCGGGAGGATCCTACGAGCAGTACTTC
.	TRBJ2-5	TRBV6-6	few	CASSYGTGLETQYF	TGTGCCAGCAGTTACGGCACAGGGCTGGAGACCCAGTACTTC
.	TRBJ2-2	TRBV7-3	many	CASSSLFSSGELFF	TGTGCCAGCAGCTCCCTTTTTAGTTCCGGGGAGCTGTTTTTT
TRBD2	TRBJ2-3	TRBV4-1	many	CASSPRLAGTNRTQYF	TGCGCCAGCAGCCCCCGACTAGCGGGAACAAACCGTACGCAGTATTTT
TRBD1	TRBJ1-1	TRBV30	many	CAWSVAGGTGAFF	TGTGCCTGGAGTGTGGCAGGGGGCACTGGAGCTTTCTTT
TRBD2	TRBJ2-1	TRBV7-9	many	CASSSRLAGDNEQFF	TGTGCCAGCAGCTCTCGACTAGCGGGAGACAATGAGCAGTTCTTC
TRBD1	TRBJ1-5	TRBV6-1	many	CASSLTGGMGNQPQHF	TGTGCCAGCAGTTTAACAGGGGGTATGGGCAATCAGCCCCAGCATTTT
.	TRBJ2-3	TRBV20-1	many	CSARVFGLGSTDTQYF	TGCAGTGCTAGAGTATTCGGCCTAGGAAGCACAGATACGCAGTATTTT
TRBD2	TRBJ2-2	TRBV15	many	CATSRDRAGEASGELFF	TGTGCCACCAGCAGAGATCGGGCGGGAGAGGCCTCCGGGGAGCTGTTTTTT
.	TRBJ2-7	TRBV3-1	once	CASSQSEKVSYEQYF	TGTGCCAGCAGCCAGTCAGAGAAGGTTTCCTACGAGCAGTACTTC
.	TRBJ1-2	TRBV12-3/TRBV12-4	few	CASSPLAGSYGYTF	TGTGCCAGCAGCCCCCTTGCTGGCAGCTATGGCTACACCTTC
TRBD1	TRBJ1-6	TRBV13	many	CASSVDRAYNSPLHF	TGTGCCAGCAGCGTGGACAGGGCGTATAATTCACCCCTCCACTTT
TRBD1	TRBJ2-7	TRBV5-1	many	CASRRQGVGSYEQYF	TGCGCCAGCAGGAGGCAGGGGGTAGGGTCCTACGAGCAGTACTTC
.	TRBJ1-2	TRBV30	many	CAWTPWGAPHYGYTF	TGTGCCTGGACCCCCTGGGGAGCTCCCCACTATGGCTACACCTTC
.	TRBJ2-7	TRBV11-2	.	CASSTDSFHEHYF	TGTGCCAGCAGCACTGACAGTTTCCACGAGCATTACTTC
.	TRBJ2-7	TRBV5-5	.	CAGRYKGYPLDEQYF	TGTGCCGGCAGATACAAGGGGTATCCTCTCGACGAGCAGTACTTC
TRBD2	TRBJ2-7	TRBV19	few	CASSSGRGLYEQYF	TGTGCCAGTTCTAGCGGGAGGGGACTCTACGAGCAGTACTTC
TRBD2	TRBJ2-3	TRBV27	many	CASSGPSAGGPTDTQYF	TGTGCCAGCAGTGGCCCCTCGGCGGGAGGGCCTACAGATACGCAGTATTTT
TRBD1	TRBJ2-2	TRBV5-1	many	CASRGTGTGELFF	TGCGCCAGCAGGGGGACAGGGACCGGGGAGCTGTTTTTT
TRBD2	TRBJ2-3	TRBV2	.	CANSLTSGRRFF	TGTGCCAACAGCCTGACTAGCGGCAGAAGATTCTTT
TRBD2	TRBJ2-7	TRBV20-1	.	CSARDSLAGGVDQYF	TGCAGTGCTAGAGATTCACTAGCGGGAGGGGTCGATCAGTACTTC
TRBD2	TRBJ2-3	TRBV6-5	few	CASSLREMTDTQYF	TGTGCCAGCAGTTTGCGGGAGATGACGGATACGCAGTATTTT
.	TRBJ1-5	TRBV19	many	CASRLGHRGYQPQHF	TGTGCCAGTAGGTTGGGACATCGGGGCTATCAGCCCCAGCATTTT
.	TRBJ2-5	TRBV7-8	many	CASSPRETQYF	TGTGCCAGCAGCCCCCGCGAGACCCAGTACTTC
.	TRBJ1-1	TRBV9	many	CASSLGGTMNTEAFF	TGTGCCAGCAGTCTGGGGGGGACTATGAACACTGAAGCTTTCTTT
TRBD2	TRBJ2-7	TRBV9	many	CASSVGLAGTYEQYF	TGTGCCAGCAGCGTAGGACTAGCGGGAACCTACGAGCAGTACTTC
TRBD1	TRBJ1-3	TRBV6-1	few	CASSVLGQLSGNTIYF	TGTGCCAGCAGTGTCCTGGGACAGCTCTCTGGAAACACCATATATTTT
TRBD2	TRBJ2-3	TRBV28	.	CASSSCSWTSGSPDTQYF	TGTGCCAGCAGCTCATGCTCCTGGACTAGCGGGAGTCCAGATACGCAGTATTTT
TRBD2	TRBJ2-1	TRBV24-1	many	CATSDTRGGGAYNEQFF	TGTGCCACCAGTGACACCCGGGGGGGGGGCGCTTACAATGAGCAGTTCTTC
.	TRBJ1-1	TRBV19	many	CASSIGYRNTEAFF	TGTGCCAGTAGTATAGGCTACAGGAACACTGAAGCTTTCTTT
TRBD2	TRBJ2-2	TRBV6-1	few	CASSPGSSGMNTGELFF	TGTGCCAGCAGCCCCGGGTCTAGCGGGATGAACACCGGGGAGCTGTTTTTT
.	TRBJ1-1	TRBV11-3	many	CASSLVSLGRGWLDTEAFF	TGTGCCAGCAGCTTAGTGTCACTTGGCAGGGGATGGCTCGACACTGAAGCTTTCTTT
.	TRBJ1-1	TRBV10-3	many	CAISEYAGNTEAFF	TGTGCCATCAGTGAGTACGCAGGGAACACTGAAGCTTTCTTT
TRBD1	TRBJ2-1	TRBV14	many	CASSQGGTGPFNEQFF	TGTGCCAGCAGCCAAGGCGGGACAGGCCCTTTCAATGAGCAGTTCTTC
TRBD1	TRBJ2-1	TRBV18	many	CASSPQYLQGSEQFF	TGTGCCAGCTCACCGCAATACTTACAGGGGTCTGAGCAGTTCTTC
.	TRBJ1-4	TRBV20-1	.	CSAESGLANEKLFF	TGCAGTGCTGAATCAGGGTTGGCTAATGAAAAACTGTTTTTT
.	TRBJ2-2	TRBV5-5	many	CASSSWAKGGGELFF	TGTGCCAGCAGCTCGTGGGCCAAGGGTGGCGGGGAGCTGTTTTTT
.	TRBJ2-2	TRBV5-4	few	CASSFSRDASWTGELFF	TGTGCCAGCAGCTTTTCACGGGACGCCTCGTGGACCGGGGAGCTGTTTTTT
TRBD1	TRBJ2-1	TRBV7-6	.	CASSSEQGSHNEQFF	TGTGCTAGCAGCTCAGAACAGGGGTCTCACAATGAGCAGTTCTTC
.	TRBJ2-7	TRBV2	many	CASSAKADREQYF	TGTGCCAGCAGTGCCAAAGCCGACAGGGAGCAGTACTTC
TRBD1	TRBJ2-5	TRBV6-2/TRBV6-3	many	CASSSGPGQGDLETQYF	TGTGCCAGCAGTTCGGGACCGGGACAGGGAGATCTGGAGACCCAGTACTTC
TRBD2	TRBJ2-1	TRBV5-4	.	CASSFGTSGNSYNEQFF	TGTGCCAGCAGCTTTGGGACTAGCGGGAACTCCTACAATGAGCAGTTCTTC
TRBD2	TRBJ2-7	TRBV7-6	many	CASSSTRLAGTYEQYF	TGTGCCAGCAGCTCCACCCGACTAGCGGGGACTTACGAGCAGTACTTC
.	TRBJ1-1	TRBV18	many	CASSPSGRGTEAFF	TGTGCCAGCTCACCTTCGGGGAGGGGAACTGAAGCTTTCTTT
TRBD1	TRBJ2-7	TRBV6-2/TRBV6-3	few	CASIPGTGVLERYF	TGTGCCAGCATCCCTGGGACAGGGGTCCTCGAGCGGTACTTC